The present TCR beta chain was sequenced within a study of T cells expressing NK-cell markers. General study points: HCMV specificity of expanded NKG2C+ T cell clones remained unclear.

On this clonotype itself: Its antigen is currently unknown.

The CDR3 totals 14 residues. From its re-call of the 5' RACE reads, TCRdb lists each CDR3 protein once, without DNA. This listing includes around 550,000 distinct CDR3 sequences. This chain uses TRBV21-1 with TRBJ2-7; the TCRdb D gene call, TRBD1, has no DNA to confirm it. TRBV21-1 is a documented pseudogene. The receptor comes from a man between 18 and 35 years old in good health. The sample comprised blood T cells: a sorted CD56 or NKG2C T cell subset, CD4+ or CD8+ T cells, or bulk PBMC T cells (not recorded which). The CDR3 reads CASSKGHGGYEQYF.